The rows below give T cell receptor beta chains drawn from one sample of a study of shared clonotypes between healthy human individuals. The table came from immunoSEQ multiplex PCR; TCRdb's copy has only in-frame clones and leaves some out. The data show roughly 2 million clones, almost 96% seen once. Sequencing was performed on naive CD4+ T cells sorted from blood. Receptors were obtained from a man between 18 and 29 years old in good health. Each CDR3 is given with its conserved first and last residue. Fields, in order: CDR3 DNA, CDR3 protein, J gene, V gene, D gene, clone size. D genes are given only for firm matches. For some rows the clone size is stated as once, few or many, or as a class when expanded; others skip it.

TGTGCCATCAGTGCCTCGGGGGAGGAGGAGACCCAGTACTTC,CAISASGEEETQYF,TRBJ2-5,TRBV10-3,NA,NA
TGCGCCAGCAGCCAAGGGACAGCGCTCAGCACAGATACGCAGTATTTT,CASSQGTALSTDTQYF,TRBJ2-3,TRBV4-1,NA,NA
TGTGCCATGACAGGGGTTAGCACAGATACGCAGTATTTT,CAMTGVSTDTQYF,TRBJ2-3,TRBV10-3,TRBD1,NA
TGTGCCAGCAGTTTAGTACTGGAAAACTATGGCTACACCTTC,CASSLVLENYGYTF,TRBJ1-2,TRBV28,NA,NA
TGCGCCAGCAGCTTGGAAGGGGGTTATGAGCAGTTCTTC,CASSLEGGYEQFF,TRBJ2-1,TRBV5-1,NA,once
TGCGCCAGCAGTGTGTCTCCGGGACAGATGTATGAAAAACTGTTTTTT,CASSVSPGQMYEKLFF,TRBJ1-4,TRBV5-1,TRBD1,NA
TGTGCCTGGAGTGAGACAGGGGGATATCAGCCCCAGCATTTT,CAWSETGGYQPQHF,TRBJ1-5,TRBV30,TRBD1,NA
TGTGCCAGCAGCTTAACTAGCGGGTTACGCAATGAGCAGTTCTTC,CASSLTSGLRNEQFF,TRBJ2-1,TRBV7-9,TRBD2,NA
TGTGCCAGCAGTTACTCGATCGCCCCTGAAGCTTTCTTT,CASSYSIAPEAFF,TRBJ1-1,TRBV6-6,NA,once
TGTGCCAGCGGAACCACACAGAGCTCCTACGAGCAGTACTTC,CASGTTQSSYEQYF,TRBJ2-7,TRBV6-5,NA,NA
TGTGCCAGCAGTGAATGGGGTAGTGGGGCCAATCAGCCCCAGCATTTT,CASSEWGSGANQPQHF,TRBJ1-5,TRBV6-1,NA,NA
TGTGCCTGGGCGGGGGTCATGGGTCAGCCCCAGCATTTT,CAWAGVMGQPQHF,TRBJ1-5,TRBV30,NA,NA
TGTGCCAGCAGTTACTCGGAGGGCAGCCACGAGCAGTACTTC,CASSYSEGSHEQYF,TRBJ2-7,TRBV6-5,NA,NA
TGTGCCAGCAGCGCAGGACTAGCGGGAGGCCTCATGGGCACAGATACGCAGTATTTT,CASSAGLAGGLMGTDTQYF,TRBJ2-3,TRBV5-4,TRBD2,NA
TGTGCCAGCAGCTTACGGGGGAATAATGAAAAACTGTTTTTT,CASSLRGNNEKLFF,TRBJ1-4,TRBV7-8,NA,NA
TGTGCCAGCAGCCAGTTTAGAAGTAGGAATATGGATGAGCAGTTCTTC,CASSQFRSRNMDEQFF,TRBJ2-1,TRBV5-8,NA,NA
TGTGCCAGCAGTCCCCCGGCGGGAGAGGCAGATACGCAGTATTTT,CASSPPAGEADTQYF,TRBJ2-3,TRBV6-6,TRBD2,NA
TGTGCCTGGAGTCCTCGGACGGAGAACACTGAAGCTTTCTTT,CAWSPRTENTEAFF,TRBJ1-1,TRBV30,NA,once
TGTGCCTGGAGTGTAGCGGGAACTTTCTCTGGAAACACCATATATTTT,CAWSVAGTFSGNTIYF,TRBJ1-3,TRBV30,NA,NA